These 27 T cell receptor beta chains were all obtained from the same sample, sequenced in a study of beta chain features in type 1 diabetes. All of the isolated RNA was reverse transcribed, so expressed TCRB transcripts were sequenced. Libraries were prepared by immunoSEQ multiplex PCR; TCRdb keeps only in-frame clonotypes and omits some of them. The table includes 200,000 to 300,000 clones, around 20% detected once. Their antigens are not known. Study-wide results and limits: Among all four CD4+ subsets, Type 1 diabetes patients had TCRB CDR3s that were moderately but significantly shorter.

The material sequenced was naive CD4+ T cells from blood. The receptors here all came from a woman in her forties with type 1 diabetes.

This chain joins TRBV27 and TRBJ1-2; 7 nucleotides agree with TRBD1. Trimming cost V 3 bases and J 4 bases; bases outside gene matches: 5. In germline, CDR1 is MNHEY, CDR2 SMNVEV (reference sequence). The CDR3 loop spans 14 amino acids. The CDR3 DNA follows: TGTGCCAGCAGTTTCCTGGGACAGCCCTATGGCTACACCTTC. Protein sequence: CASSFLGQPYGYTF.

This clone showed up just a few times. The CDR3 sequence: CASSLDPGGQAKIAKNIQYF. The CDR3 DNA reads TGTGCCAGCAGCTTAGACCCCGGCGGACAGGCGAAGATAGCCAAAAACATTCAGTACTTC. V gene TRBV11-2 combines with J gene TRBJ2-4; 7 bases match TRBD1. With V trimmed by 0 bases and J by 0 bases, 14 bases remained unmatched. This CDR3 spans 20 amino acids. The germline V gene encodes CDR1 SGHAT and CDR2 FQNNGV.

This clone was observed a handful of times. The chain has TRBV4-3 and TRBJ1-1; D is uncertain. The CDR3 is 13 residues long. The germline CDR1 and CDR2 sequences are LGHNA and YSLEER. Trimming shortened V by 1 base and J by 11 bases, and 14 bases separated the two germline ends. CDR3 sequence reads: CASSQAEGGEAFF. CDR3 nucleotides: TGCGCCAGCAGCCAAGCCGAGGGTGGGGAGGCTTTCTTT.

This clone turned up a few times. This rearrangement joins TRBV19 to TRBJ2-2; D is ambiguous. Germline V gene lookup returns CDR1 LNHDA and CDR2 SQIVND (reference sequence). Trimming took off 1 base at V and 1 base at J, with 4 bases between the two ends. This CDR3 contains 14 residues. The CDR3 loop reads CASSIAGNTGELFF. The CDR3 DNA is TGTGCCAGTAGTATAGCCGGGAACACCGGGGAGCTGTTTTTT.

In this sample, this clone turned up a few times. The CDR3 DNA is TGTGCCAGCAGCCCTCCCGGGGGGCTCCAAGAGACCCAGTACTTC. This translates into CASSPPGGLQETQYF. The gene calls are TRBV6-5 and TRBJ2-5; maybe TRBD2 (7 bases). The V end was cut by 6 bases, the J end by 1 base, with 15 bases between. There are 15 residues in the CDR3. Germline V gene data show CDR1 as MNHEY and CDR2 as SVGAGI.

The rearrangement links TRBV7-9 to TRBJ1-1; D is uncertain. Trimming pared 5 bases from V and 5 bases from J, leaving 15 bases between. Germline CDR1 and CDR2: SEHNR and FQNEAQ (reference sequence). The CDR3 sequence is 14 residues long. The CDR3 loop reads CASSPVLVRTEAFF. CDR3 bases: TGTGCCAGCAGCCCCGTTTTGGTGAGGACTGAAGCTTTCTTT.

V gene TRBV30 combines with J gene TRBJ1-1, with D tentatively TRBD1 (6 bases). The CDR3 spans 11 residues. With 3 bases removed from V and 5 bases from J, the gap between germline ends came to 7 bases. Per germline, CDR1 GTSNPN and CDR2 SVGIG (reference sequence). CDR3 DNA sequence: TGTGCCTGGAGACAGGGTACTGAAGCTTTCTTT. Amino acid sequence: CAWRQGTEAFF.

This clone was seen a few times. The V gene is TRBV18, the J gene TRBJ2-1; no definite D call. The CDR3 has 12 amino acids. CDR1 KGHSH and CDR2 LQKENI come from the germline V gene. Trimming stripped 3 bases from V and 6 bases from J, with 6 bases between. As DNA, the CDR3 is TGTGCCAGCTCACCCCTTTCCAATGAGCAGTTCTTC. Its translation is CASSPLSNEQFF.

This clone came up a few times. The V and J genes are TRBV9 and TRBJ2-2; a weak D match, TRBD1 (6 bases). The germline CDR1 and CDR2 sequences are SGDLS and YYNGEE. With 4 bases removed from V and 1 base from J, the gap between germline ends came to 14 bases. The CDR3 loop spans 16 amino acids. In DNA, the CDR3 is TGTGCCAGCAGCCCTCAAGGGGGACAGAACACCGGGGAGCTGTTTTTT. Amino acids: CASSPQGGQNTGELFF.

This clone has only a few counts. The chain employs TRBV30 and TRBJ2-7, with TRBD1 matching over 8 bases. The germline CDR1 and CDR2 sequences are GTSNPN and SVGIG (reference sequence). This CDR3 comprises 13 residues. The V gene end was trimmed by 8 bases and the J gene end by 1 base; junction bases not matched to a gene: 7. CDR3 DNA: TGTGCCACCGGACAGGGAGGATCCTACGAGCAGTACTTC. This encodes CATGQGGSYEQYF.

This clone was recorded a few times. V usage is TRBV6-5 and J usage is TRBJ2-5, with 8 bases that match TRBD2. Trimming cost V 4 bases and J 5 bases; bases outside gene matches: 12. Germline assignment: CDR1 MNHEY and CDR2 SVGAGI. The CDR3 covers 16 residues. The CDR3, as DNA: TGTGCCAGCAGTTCGCTTGGGGCGGGAGGAAGGGAGACCCAGTACTTC. This gives the protein CASSSLGAGGRETQYF.

The chain is built from TRBV7-9 and TRBJ1-5; 8 positions match TRBD1. This CDR3 has 15 amino acids. V lost 5 bases and J lost 1; bases outside the gene matches: 4. The germline V gene encodes CDR1 SEHNR and CDR2 FQNEAQ (reference sequence). CDR3 nucleotide sequence: TGTGCCAGCAGCCTGGACAGGGAGAGCAATCAGCCCCAGCATTTT. It codes for CASSLDRESNQPQHF.

In this sample, this clone turned up a few times. The chain uses TRBV18 and TRBJ1-1; D is unresolved. This CDR3 spans 14 amino acids. Trimming shortened V by 3 bases and J by 1 base, and 9 bases separated the two germline ends. Germline assignment: CDR1 KGHSH and CDR2 LQKENI. The CDR3 DNA follows: TGTGCCAGCTCACCTCCCTACTCGAACACTGAAGCTTTCTTT. It is translated as CASSPPYSNTEAFF.

This clone was observed a handful of times. The V gene is TRBV2, the J gene TRBJ1-3, with D unclear. This CDR3 has 13 residues. CDR1 SNHLY and CDR2 FYNNEI come from the germline V gene. Trimming pared 8 bases from V and 2 bases from J, leaving 10 bases between. The CDR3 spells CASRGEAGNTIYF. CDR3 nucleotides: TGTGCCAGCCGTGGAGAAGCTGGAAACACCATATATTTT.

This clone was observed a handful of times. The rearrangement links TRBV4-3 to TRBJ2-2; a possible D gene is TRBD1 (7 bases). The germline V gene encodes CDR1 LGHNA and CDR2 YSLEER. V lost 0 bases and J 5 bases, leaving 13 bases between the germline ends. The length of the CDR3 is 16 residues. The CDR3 here is CASSQEEGARTGELFF. The CDR3 DNA follows: TGCGCCAGCAGCCAAGAGGAGGGGGCCCGGACCGGGGAGCTGTTTTTT.

The genes are TRBV30 and TRBJ2-7, with D perhaps TRBD2 (5 bases). CDR3 length: 13 residues. In germline, CDR1 is GTSNPN, CDR2 SVGIG (reference sequence). V lost 2 bases and J 3 bases, leaving 11 bases between the germline ends. The CDR3 DNA reads TGTGCCTGGAGTCGAGAGGGAGACTACGAGCAGTACTTC. Protein: CAWSREGDYEQYF.

This clone was detected once. The gene calls are TRBV9 and TRBJ2-5; tentatively, D is TRBD2 (5 bases). Germline V gene lookup returns CDR1 SGDLS and CDR2 YYNGEE. V dropped 3 bases and J dropped 5 bases, with 8 bases sitting between them. The CDR3 totals 12 residues. The CDR3 DNA follows: TGTGCCAGCAGCGGAGGGATGGAGACCCAGTACTTC. Translating gives CASSGGMETQYF.

This clone showed up just a few times. V usage is TRBV27 and J usage is TRBJ1-1; 7 positions agree with TRBD1. The V and J ends lost 6 bases and 5 bases, in that order; junction bases with no gene match: 6. Germline V gene data show CDR1 as MNHEY and CDR2 as SMNVEV (reference sequence). This CDR3 comprises 13 residues. Written as DNA, the CDR3 is TGTGCCAGCAGACGAGGGGGCAGGACTGAAGCTTTCTTT. Translated: CASRRGGRTEAFF.

This clone has just a few counts. The gene calls are TRBV5-4 and TRBJ2-4; 7 positions match TRBD2. The germline V gene has CDR1 SGHNT and CDR2 YYREEE (reference sequence). V lost 0 bases, J lost 6 bases, and 6 bases stayed unmatched. The CDR3 covers 15 residues. The CDR3 protein is CASSLGEAGLNIQYF. CDR3 nucleotides: TGTGCCAGCAGCTTGGGGGAAGCGGGATTAAACATTCAGTACTTC. Filled out from reference TRBV5-4 and TRBJ2-4, the complete variable domain reads ETGVTQSPTHLIKTRGQQVTLRCSSQSGHNTVSWYQQALGQGPQFIFQYYREEENGRGNFPPRFSGLQFPNYSSELNVNALELDDSALYLCASSLGEAGLNIQYFGAGTRLSVL.

V gene TRBV7-2 combines with J gene TRBJ2-1; D is perhaps TRBD2 (6 bases). Germline V gene lookup returns CDR1 SGHTA and CDR2 FQGNSA. The CDR3 has 14 residues. With 8 bases removed from V and 4 bases from J, the gap between germline ends came to 15 bases. As DNA, the CDR3 is TGTGCCAGCGGCCGACTAGTAGGGTACAATGAGCAGTTCTTC. It translates to CASGRLVGYNEQFF.

The V call is TRBV7-8, the J call TRBJ2-1; TRBD1 agrees at 8 bases. The V gene end was trimmed by 8 bases and the J gene end by 5 bases; junction bases not matched to a gene: 8. The CDR3 totals 14 residues. CDR1 is SGHVS and CDR2 is FQNEAQ in the germline V gene. CDR3 DNA: TGTGCCAGCTTCATGCCACAGGGGGACAATGAGCAGTTCTTC. It is translated as CASFMPQGDNEQFF.

The V and J genes are TRBV10-3 and TRBJ2-7; 8 nucleotides line up with TRBD1. Trimming at V came to 6 bases and at J to 1 base, leaving 5 bases not matched to a gene. CDR1 and CDR2 from the germline V gene are ENHRY and SYGVKD. The CDR3 totals 14 residues. CDR3 in DNA: TGTGCCATCAGGAGACAGGGGAAATCCTACGAGCAGTACTTC. Protein: CAIRRQGKSYEQYF.

The chain recombines TRBV30 with TRBJ2-7, with a weak D call TRBD2 (7 bases). Trimming took 2 bases from V and 4 from J, leaving 18 bases between them. CDR1 and CDR2 (germline): GTSNPN, SVGIG (reference sequence). The CDR3 contains 15 residues. The CDR3 region is CAWSRGGGTSYEQYF. CDR3 bases: TGTGCCTGGAGTCGGGGAGGGGGGACCTCATACGAGCAGTACTTC.

The chain carries TRBV29-1 and TRBJ1-1; 8 positions agree with TRBD1. CDR1 SQVTM and CDR2 ANQGSEA come from the germline V gene. The V segment lost 7 bases and the J segment 3 bases; nucleotides outside the gene matches: 1. This CDR3 is built from 11 residues. Here the CDR3 reads CSADRDTEAFF. CDR3 bases: TGCAGCGCGGACAGGGACACTGAAGCTTTCTTT. Filled out from reference TRBV29-1 and TRBJ1-1, the complete variable domain reads SAVISQKPSRDICQRGTSLTIQCQVDSQVTMMFWYRQQPGQSLTLIATANQGSEATYESGFVIDKFPISRPNLTFSTLTVSNMSPEDSSIYLCSADRDTEAFFGQGTRLTVV.

The chain links TRBV7-3 to TRBJ2-7, with D possibly being TRBD2 (5 bases). CDR1 and CDR2 from the germline V gene are SGHTA and FQGTGA. The CDR3 is 14 residues long. The germline V and J ends were trimmed by 5 bases and 2 bases, with 13 bases remaining between them. The CDR3 sequence is CASSPSNGAYEQYF. For the CDR3, the DNA is TGTGCCAGCAGCCCCTCAAACGGGGCCTACGAGCAGTACTTC.

This clone was observed a few times. The chain employs TRBV28 and TRBJ2-3; TRBD2 is a possible D gene (7 bases). Trimming cost V 11 bases and J 0 bases, with 9 bases left between them. Germline V CDR1 and CDR2: MDHEN, SYDVKM. CDR3 length equals 12 residues. The CDR3 coding sequence is TGTGCCGCGGGGGCGAGCACAGATACGCAGTATTTT. Translation: CAAGASTDTQYF. Full variable domain (rest looked up from reference TRBV28 and TRBJ2-3): DVKVTQSSRYLVKRTGEKVFLECVQDMDHENMFWYRQDPGLGLRLIYFSYDVKMKEKGDIPEGYSVSREKKERFSLILESASTNQTSMYLCAAGASTDTQYFGPGTRLTVL.

CDR3: CSVGRGTEAFF. The CDR3 region has the DNA TGCAGCGTTGGGAGGGGCACTGAAGCTTTCTTT. The chain uses TRBV29-1 and TRBJ1-1; TRBD1 is a possible D gene (5 bases). The CDR3 is 11 amino acids. Trimming cost V 4 bases and J 4 bases, with 7 bases left between them. Germline CDR1 is SQVTM and CDR2 is ANQGSEA.